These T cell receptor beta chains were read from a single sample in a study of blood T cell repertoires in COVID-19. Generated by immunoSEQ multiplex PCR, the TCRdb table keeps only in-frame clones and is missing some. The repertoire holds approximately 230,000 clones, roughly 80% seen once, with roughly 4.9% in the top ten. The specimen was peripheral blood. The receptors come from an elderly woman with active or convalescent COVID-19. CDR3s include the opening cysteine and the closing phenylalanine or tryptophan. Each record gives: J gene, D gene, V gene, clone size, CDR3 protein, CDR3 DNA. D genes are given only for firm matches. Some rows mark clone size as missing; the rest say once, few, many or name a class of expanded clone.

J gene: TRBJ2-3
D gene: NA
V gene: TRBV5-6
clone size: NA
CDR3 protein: CAMRYGERKGDTQYF
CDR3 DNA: TGTGCCATGAGATACGGCGAAAGGAAGGGGGATACGCAGTATTTT

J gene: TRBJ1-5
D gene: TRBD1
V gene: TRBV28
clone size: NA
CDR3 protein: CASSLRSDRGIGNQPQHF
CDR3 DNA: TGTGCCAGCAGTTTAAGGTCGGACAGGGGGATCGGCAATCAGCCCCAGCATTTT

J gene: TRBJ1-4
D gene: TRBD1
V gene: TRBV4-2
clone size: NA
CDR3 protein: CASSLLNSGTGFEKLFF
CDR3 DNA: TGTGCCAGCAGCCTCCTAAACTCCGGGACAGGATTTGAAAAACTGTTTTTT

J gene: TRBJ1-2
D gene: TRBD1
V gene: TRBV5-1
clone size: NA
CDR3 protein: CASSPRQGTGDYGYTF
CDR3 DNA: TGCGCCAGCAGCCCCCGTCAGGGGACAGGGGACTATGGCTACACCTTC

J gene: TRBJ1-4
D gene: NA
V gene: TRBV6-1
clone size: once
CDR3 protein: CASSELLRYAAGTSVNEKLFF
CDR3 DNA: TGTGCCAGCAGTGAACTTCTTCGCTATGCCGCCGGGACATCGGTTAATGAAAAACTGTTTTTT

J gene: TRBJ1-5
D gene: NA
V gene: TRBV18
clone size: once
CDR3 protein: CASSPGAGGNQPQHF
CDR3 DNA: TGTGCCAGCTCACCAGGTGCGGGTGGCAATCAGCCCCAGCATTTT

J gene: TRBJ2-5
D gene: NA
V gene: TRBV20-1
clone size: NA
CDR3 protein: CSARGPLSQYF
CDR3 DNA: TGCAGTGCTAGAGGTCCCCTGTCCCAGTACTTC

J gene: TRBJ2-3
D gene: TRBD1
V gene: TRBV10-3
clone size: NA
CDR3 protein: CAISESTGIDTQYF
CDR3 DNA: TGTGCCATCAGTGAGTCGACAGGGATAGATACGCAGTATTTT

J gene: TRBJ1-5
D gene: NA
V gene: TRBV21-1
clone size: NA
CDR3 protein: CASSKWTLNQPQHF
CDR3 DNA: TGTGCCAGCAGCAAATGGACACTCAATCAGCCCCAGCATTTT

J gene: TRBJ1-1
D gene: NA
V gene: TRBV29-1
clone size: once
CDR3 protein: CSVEDLHTEAFF
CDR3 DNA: TGCAGCGTTGAAGATCTCCACACTGAAGCTTTCTTT

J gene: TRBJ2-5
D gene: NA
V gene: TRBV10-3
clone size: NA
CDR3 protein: CAISESTGGYRAPYF
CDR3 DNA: TGTGCCATCAGTGAGTCGACTGGGGGATACAGGGCTCCGTACTTC

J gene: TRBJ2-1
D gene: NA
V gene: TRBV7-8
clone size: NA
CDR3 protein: CASSLRLEYNEQFF
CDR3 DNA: TGTGCCAGCAGCTTACGACTAGAATACAATGAGCAGTTCTTC

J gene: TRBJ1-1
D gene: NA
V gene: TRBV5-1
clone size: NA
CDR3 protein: CASSLGQVINTEAFF
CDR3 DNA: TGCGCCAGCAGCTTGGGTCAGGTTATCAACACTGAAGCTTTCTTT

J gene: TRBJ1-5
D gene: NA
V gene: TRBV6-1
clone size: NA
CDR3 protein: CASSEMGRVGNQPQHF
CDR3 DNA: TGTGCCAGCAGTGAAATGGGCAGGGTGGGGAATCAGCCCCAGCATTTT

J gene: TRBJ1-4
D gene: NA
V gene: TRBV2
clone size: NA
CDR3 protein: CASSEEPGWRSDREKLFF
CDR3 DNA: TGTGCCAGCAGTGAAGAACCCGGCTGGAGGTCGGATCGGGAAAAACTGTTTTTT

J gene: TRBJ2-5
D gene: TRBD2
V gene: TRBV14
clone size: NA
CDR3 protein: CASSQRSSSGGQETQYF
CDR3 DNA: TGTGCCAGCAGCCAAAGGTCTTCTAGCGGGGGGCAAGAGACCCAGTACTTC

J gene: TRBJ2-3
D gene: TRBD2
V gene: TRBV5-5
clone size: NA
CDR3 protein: CASSLEGRLAGNTQYF
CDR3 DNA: TGTGCCAGCAGCTTGGAAGGTCGACTAGCGGGAAATACGCAGTATTTT

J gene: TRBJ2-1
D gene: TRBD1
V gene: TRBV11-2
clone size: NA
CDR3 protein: CASSLQPDRVGRDEQFF
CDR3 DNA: TGTGCCAGCAGCCTACAACCGGACAGGGTAGGTAGGGATGAGCAGTTCTTC

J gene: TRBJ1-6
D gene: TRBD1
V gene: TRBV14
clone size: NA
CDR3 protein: CASSLTGPSPLHF
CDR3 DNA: TGTGCCAGCAGTCTGACAGGGCCTTCACCCCTCCACTTT

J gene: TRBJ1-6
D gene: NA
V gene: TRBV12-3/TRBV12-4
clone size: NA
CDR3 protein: CASSPRVGPLHF
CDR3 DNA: TGTGCCAGCAGTCCTCGGGTCGGTCCCCTCCACTTT

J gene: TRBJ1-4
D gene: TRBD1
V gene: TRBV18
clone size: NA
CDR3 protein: CASSLRQGTNEKLFF
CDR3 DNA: TGTGCCAGCTCACTAAGACAGGGAACTAATGAAAAACTGTTTTTT

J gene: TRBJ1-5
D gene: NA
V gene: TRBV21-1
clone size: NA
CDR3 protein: CASSMSRGPGQGTYSNQPQHF
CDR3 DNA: TGTGCCAGCAGCATGTCACGAGGTCCGGGACAGGGGACTTATAGCAATCAGCCCCAGCATTTT

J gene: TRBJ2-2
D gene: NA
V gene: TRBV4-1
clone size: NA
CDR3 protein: CASSQGSTTLRTGELFF
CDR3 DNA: TGCGCCAGCAGCCAAGGGTCAACAACCCTGAGGACCGGGGAGCTGTTTTTT

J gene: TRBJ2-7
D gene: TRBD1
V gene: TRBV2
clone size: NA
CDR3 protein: CASSGTGLEQYF
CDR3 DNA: TGTGCCAGCAGCGGGACAGGGCTCGAGCAGTACTTC

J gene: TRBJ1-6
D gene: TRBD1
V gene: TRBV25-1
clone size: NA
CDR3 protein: CASSESRQGSVSPLHF
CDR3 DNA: TGTGCCAGCAGTGAATCCCGACAGGGGAGCGTTTCACCCCTCCACTTT

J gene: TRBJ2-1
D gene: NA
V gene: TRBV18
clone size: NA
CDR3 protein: CASSLDREVEQFF
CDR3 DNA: TGTGCCAGCTCACTTGACAGGGAGGTTGAGCAGTTCTTC

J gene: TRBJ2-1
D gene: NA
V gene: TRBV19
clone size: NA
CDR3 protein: CASSHSGGPNEQFF
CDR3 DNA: TGTGCCAGTAGCCATTCTGGAGGGCCTAATGAGCAGTTCTTC

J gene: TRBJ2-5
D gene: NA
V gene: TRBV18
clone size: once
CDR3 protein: CASSPGASGKETQYF
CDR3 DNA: TGTGCCAGCTCACCGGGGGCTAGCGGAAAAGAGACCCAGTACTTC

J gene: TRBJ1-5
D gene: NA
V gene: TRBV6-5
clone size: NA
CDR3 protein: CASNVRGFEPQHF
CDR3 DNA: TGTGCCAGCAACGTCAGGGGTTTTGAGCCCCAGCATTTT

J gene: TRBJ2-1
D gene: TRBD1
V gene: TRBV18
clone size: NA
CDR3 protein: CASSRDREYSEQFF
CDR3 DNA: TGTGCCAGCTCACGAGACAGGGAGTATAGTGAGCAGTTCTTC

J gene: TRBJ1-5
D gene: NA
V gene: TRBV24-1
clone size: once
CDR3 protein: CATSATGSSPQHF
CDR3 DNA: TGTGCCACCAGTGCAACAGGCTCTTCGCCCCAGCATTTT

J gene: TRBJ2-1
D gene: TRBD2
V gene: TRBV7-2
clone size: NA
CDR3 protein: CASSPLVGGSLYNEQFF
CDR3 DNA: TGTGCCAGCAGCCCATTAGTGGGGGGGAGCCTCTACAATGAGCAGTTCTTC

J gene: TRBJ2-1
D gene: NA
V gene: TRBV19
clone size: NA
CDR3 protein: CASSISESPYTNEQFF
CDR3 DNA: TGTGCCAGTAGTATCTCCGAGAGTCCGTATACCAATGAGCAGTTCTTC

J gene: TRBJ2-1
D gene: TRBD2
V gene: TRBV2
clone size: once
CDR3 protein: CATEGGVGLAEYNEQFF
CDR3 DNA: TGTGCCACCGAAGGGGGGGTTGGACTAGCGGAATACAATGAGCAGTTCTTC

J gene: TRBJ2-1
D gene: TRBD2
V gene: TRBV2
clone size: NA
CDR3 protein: CATRRTSGGYNEQFF
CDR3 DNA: TGTGCCACCCGTCGGACTAGCGGGGGGTACAATGAGCAGTTCTTC

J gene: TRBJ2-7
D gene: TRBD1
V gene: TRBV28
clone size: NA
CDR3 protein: CASSVGTGSPYEQYF
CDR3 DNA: TGTGCCAGCAGTGTAGGGACAGGGAGTCCCTACGAGCAGTACTTC

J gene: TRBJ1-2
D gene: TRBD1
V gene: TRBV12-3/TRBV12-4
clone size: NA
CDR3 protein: CASSPGGRSGYTF
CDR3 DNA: TGTGCCAGCAGTCCAGGGGGGCGGTCGGGCTACACCTTC